The rows below give T cell receptor beta chains drawn from one sample of a study of shared clonotypes between healthy human individuals. Method: immunoSEQ multiplex PCR; TCRdb's copy keeps in-frame clones and lacks some. The sample has under 120,000 clones; about 72% are singletons. The material sequenced was memory CD8+ T cells sorted from blood. All receptors derive from a woman aged 25 to 39 in good health. The CDR3 runs from the conserved cysteine through the conserved F or W. D genes are given only for firm matches. Some rows have no size entry. The others give once, few or many, or a class for an expanded clone.

>TRBV5-6|TRBD2|TRBJ2-1|-
TGTGCCAGCAGCTTGGCGATCCTAGCGGGGGGGAAGAATGAGCAGTTCTTC
CASSLAILAGGKNEQFF
>TRBV6-1|-|TRBJ1-2|once
TGTGCCAGCGCCCGGCGGGTTTACTATGGCTACACCTTC
CASARRVYYGYTF
>TRBV12-5|-|TRBJ1-1|-
TGTGCTAGTGGTTTGGAAACCACTGAAGCTTTCTTT
CASGLETTEAFF
>TRBV27|-|TRBJ2-2|-
TGTGCCAGCCGAGGGTGGGAGGACACCGGGGAGCTGTTTTTT
CASRGWEDTGELFF
>TRBV4-1|TRBD1|TRBJ1-5|few
TGCGCCAGCAGCCAAGATCCGAGACAGGGGGTGTTAGCGAGAAATCAGCCCCAGCATTTT
CASSQDPRQGVLARNQPQHF
>TRBV29-1|TRBD1|TRBJ2-1|-
TGCAGCGTTGAAGATAGGGGACAGGGGGCTAGAAGCTCCTACAATGAGCAGTTCTTC
CSVEDRGQGARSSYNEQFF
>TRBV27|TRBD2|TRBJ2-1|-
TGTGCCAGTGGGACTAGCGGGAGCATCGTCTTC
CASGTSGSIVF
>TRBV5-1|TRBD2|TRBJ2-1|-
TGCGCCAGCAGCTTGGTCCGGACTAGGGGCTACAATGAGCAGTTCTTC
CASSLVRTRGYNEQFF
>TRBV27|TRBD1|TRBJ1-2|-
TGTGCCAGCAGTACCTGGGACAGGGATGGCTACACCTTC
CASSTWDRDGYTF
>TRBV6-6|-|TRBJ2-5|few
TGTGCCAGCAGTTGGCAGCGAGAGACCCAGTACTTC
CASSWQRETQYF
>TRBV7-4|TRBD1|TRBJ1-2|-
TGTGCCAGCAGCGACGACAGGGAAGCAGGCTACACCTTC
CASSDDREAGYTF
>TRBV27|-|TRBJ2-3|-
TGTGCCAGCAGCCCTAGTTGGCGCACAGATACGCAGTATTTT
CASSPSWRTDTQYF
>TRBV15|-|TRBJ2-6|few
TGTGCCACCAGCAGAGCGGGTTTCTCTGGGGCCAACGTCCTGACTTTC
CATSRAGFSGANVLTF
>TRBV30|-|TRBJ1-2|few
TGTGCCTGGAGTCTCCTGGGGGGCATAGAGTATGGCTACACCTTC
CAWSLLGGIEYGYTF
>TRBV28|-|TRBJ2-7|-
TGTGCCAGCAAATCCCAGGGGACTTCCGAGCAGTACTTC
CASKSQGTSEQYF
>TRBV9|-|TRBJ2-7|-
TGTGCCAGCAGCGTTGGGGTATTGGGGCCCGAGCAGTACTTC
CASSVGVLGPEQYF
>TRBV7-8|-|TRBJ2-7|-
TGTGCCAGCAGCTTAATTCCACATGCCTACGAGCAGTACTTC
CASSLIPHAYEQYF
>TRBV7-8|TRBD2|TRBJ2-7|-
TGTGCCAGCAGCTCCCCAAAGGGTGCGGGAGCCCCCTACGAGCAGTACTTC
CASSSPKGAGAPYEQYF
>TRBV25-1|-|TRBJ2-1|-
TGTGCCAGCAGTGAATGGGCTCATGAGCAGTTCTTC
CASSEWAHEQFF
>TRBV25-1|TRBD1|TRBJ2-7|few
TGTGCCAGCAGTGAATCCGGGACAGGGCTGTCCTACGAGCAGTACTTC
CASSESGTGLSYEQYF
>TRBV27|-|TRBJ2-7|-
TGTGCCAGCAGTCAAGGCCTCTACGAGCAGTACTTC
CASSQGLYEQYF
>TRBV15|-|TRBJ1-5|-
TGTGCCACCAGGGGAGGGGCGGACACCCATAGCAATCAGCCCCAGCATTTT
CATRGGADTHSNQPQHF
>TRBV28|TRBD1|TRBJ1-4|few
TGTGCCAGCAGTCTCCAGGGGGCGGGTGAAAAACTGTTTTTT
CASSLQGAGEKLFF
>TRBV4-1|-|TRBJ2-3|-
TGCGCCAGCAGCCAAATTAGCGGCACAGATACGCAGTATTTT
CASSQISGTDTQYF
>TRBV7-9|-|TRBJ1-4|-
TGTGCCAGCAGCTTTAGGGTGGAAAAACTGTTTTTT
CASSFRVEKLFF
>TRBV28|TRBD2|TRBJ2-1|-
TGTGCCAGCAGTCCCGCCTTAGCGGGAGGGTGGAATGAGCAGTTCTTC
CASSPALAGGWNEQFF